A selection of T cell receptor beta chains follows, all from one sample in a study of blood T cell repertoires in COVID-19. The method was immunoSEQ multiplex PCR; TCRdb's version includes in-frame clones alone and lacks a portion of them. The repertoire holds about 410,000 clones, with about nine tenths as singletons. The sample was peripheral blood. These receptors originate from a young woman with active or convalescent COVID-19. CDR3s include the opening cysteine and the closing phenylalanine or tryptophan. A D gene is named only where the DNA matches it firmly. Rows may omit the clone size; those that give it use once, few, many or a size class.

abundance: once
v_gene: TRBV3-1/TRBV3-2
d_gene: TRBD2
j_gene: TRBJ2-1
CDR3nt: TGTGCCAGCAGACAGGCCGGGACTAGCGGCCAAAATGAGCAGTTCTTC
CDR3aa: CASRQAGTSGQNEQFF

abundance: NA
v_gene: TRBV6-5
d_gene: TRBD1
j_gene: TRBJ1-2
CDR3nt: TGTGCCAGCAGTTACCAGGGACAGGGTGGCTATGGCTACACCTTC
CDR3aa: CASSYQGQGGYGYTF

abundance: NA
v_gene: TRBV7-6
d_gene: NA
j_gene: TRBJ1-5
CDR3nt: TGTGCCAGCAGCTTAGTGGCAGGCACAAATCAGCCCCAGCATTTT
CDR3aa: CASSLVAGTNQPQHF

abundance: NA
v_gene: TRBV7-2
d_gene: TRBD2
j_gene: TRBJ2-1
CDR3nt: TGTGCCAGCAGCTTAGTCGTGGGAGGGCCCTATGAGCAGTTCTTC
CDR3aa: CASSLVVGGPYEQFF

abundance: NA
v_gene: TRBV7-8
d_gene: TRBD1
j_gene: TRBJ2-7
CDR3nt: TGTGCCAGCAGCCCGAGACAGGGGCCTTCCTACGAGCAGTACTTC
CDR3aa: CASSPRQGPSYEQYF

abundance: NA
v_gene: TRBV10-2
d_gene: NA
j_gene: TRBJ1-1
CDR3nt: TGCGCCAGCACAGCGGATGGGACTGAAGCTTTCTTT
CDR3aa: CASTADGTEAFF

abundance: NA
v_gene: TRBV27
d_gene: NA
j_gene: TRBJ1-1
CDR3nt: TGTGCCAGCAGAGCGACAGGAAGTTTCGCTGAAGCTTTCTTT
CDR3aa: CASRATGSFAEAFF

abundance: NA
v_gene: TRBV28
d_gene: NA
j_gene: TRBJ2-1
CDR3nt: TGTGCCAGCAGACGAGGACAGTACAATGAGCAGTTCTTC
CDR3aa: CASRRGQYNEQFF

abundance: NA
v_gene: TRBV6-6
d_gene: TRBD2
j_gene: TRBJ2-2
CDR3nt: TGTGCCAGCAGTTACAGGGCGGGAGGTGATACCGGGGAGCTGTTTTTT
CDR3aa: CASSYRAGGDTGELFF

abundance: NA
v_gene: TRBV19
d_gene: TRBD1
j_gene: TRBJ1-5
CDR3nt: TGTGCCAGTAGTTACTCCGGGACAGGGAACAATCAGCCCCAGCATTTT
CDR3aa: CASSYSGTGNNQPQHF

abundance: NA
v_gene: TRBV5-6
d_gene: NA
j_gene: TRBJ1-2
CDR3nt: TGTGCCAGCAGTCATACAGGGTCCTATGGCTACACCTTC
CDR3aa: CASSHTGSYGYTF

abundance: NA
v_gene: TRBV6-5
d_gene: NA
j_gene: TRBJ2-5
CDR3nt: TGTGCCAGCAGTTACGGCCAGCAAGAGACCCAGTACTTC
CDR3aa: CASSYGQQETQYF

abundance: NA
v_gene: TRBV18
d_gene: NA
j_gene: TRBJ1-2
CDR3nt: TGTGCCAGCTCACCTTTCGTGACGGGTACTAACTATGGCTACACCTTC
CDR3aa: CASSPFVTGTNYGYTF

abundance: NA
v_gene: TRBV2
d_gene: TRBD1
j_gene: TRBJ2-5
CDR3nt: TGTGCCAGCAAAGACAGGGGAAACCAAGAGACCCAGTACTTC
CDR3aa: CASKDRGNQETQYF

abundance: NA
v_gene: TRBV19
d_gene: TRBD2
j_gene: TRBJ2-7
CDR3nt: TGTGCCAGTAGACTCAGCGGGAGCCCCTACGAGCAGTACTTC
CDR3aa: CASRLSGSPYEQYF

abundance: NA
v_gene: TRBV27
d_gene: NA
j_gene: TRBJ1-4
CDR3nt: TGTGCCAGCAGGAGGACAGCAACTAATGAAAAACTGTTTTTT
CDR3aa: CASRRTATNEKLFF

abundance: few
v_gene: TRBV6-6
d_gene: NA
j_gene: TRBJ1-2
CDR3nt: TGTGCCAGCAGGTCGGCGGCCTATGGCTACACCTTC
CDR3aa: CASRSAAYGYTF

abundance: NA
v_gene: TRBV19
d_gene: TRBD1
j_gene: TRBJ2-6
CDR3nt: TGTGCCAGTAGTGCCCACGAATACAGGGGTTCCTTCTCTGGGGCCAACGTCCTGACTTTC
CDR3aa: CASSAHEYRGSFSGANVLTF

abundance: few
v_gene: TRBV4-1
d_gene: NA
j_gene: TRBJ1-4
CDR3nt: TGCGCCAGCAGCCAGGTTACGGGCCCTCGGGGGGAAAAACTGTTTTTT
CDR3aa: CASSQVTGPRGEKLFF

abundance: NA
v_gene: TRBV15
d_gene: NA
j_gene: TRBJ1-5
CDR3nt: TGTGCCACCAGCATCCCGGAGTGGGGCAATCAGCCCCAGCATTTT
CDR3aa: CATSIPEWGNQPQHF

abundance: NA
v_gene: TRBV3-1/TRBV3-2
d_gene: TRBD2
j_gene: TRBJ2-3
CDR3nt: TGTGCCAGCAGCCATGACTCCGGACTAGCGGGGGTCTCTAACATAAATTCAGATACGCAGTATTTT
CDR3aa: CASSHDSGLAGVSNINSDTQYF

abundance: NA
v_gene: TRBV19
d_gene: TRBD1
j_gene: TRBJ2-7
CDR3nt: TGTGCCAGTAGTAAGGGACAGGGTGACTACGAGCAGTACTTC
CDR3aa: CASSKGQGDYEQYF

abundance: few
v_gene: TRBV9
d_gene: TRBD1
j_gene: TRBJ1-5
CDR3nt: TGTGCCAGCAGCTCCAGAGCCGGGACAGGGGATCAGCCCCAGCATTTT
CDR3aa: CASSSRAGTGDQPQHF

abundance: NA
v_gene: TRBV2
d_gene: NA
j_gene: TRBJ1-2
CDR3nt: TGTGCCAGCAGGACAACCGCTGACTATGGCTACACCTTC
CDR3aa: CASRTTADYGYTF

abundance: NA
v_gene: TRBV19
d_gene: NA
j_gene: TRBJ1-1
CDR3nt: TGTGCCAGTAGTAATCAGGCAGGGGCGAACACTGAAGCTTTCTTT
CDR3aa: CASSNQAGANTEAFF

abundance: NA
v_gene: TRBV27
d_gene: NA
j_gene: TRBJ1-2
CDR3nt: TGTGCCAGCAGTCCTCGGGGTCTGAACTATGGCTACACCTTC
CDR3aa: CASSPRGLNYGYTF

abundance: NA
v_gene: TRBV5-4
d_gene: NA
j_gene: TRBJ1-1
CDR3nt: TGTGCCAGCAGACCGACAGGCATGAACACTGAAGCTTTCTTT
CDR3aa: CASRPTGMNTEAFF

abundance: NA
v_gene: TRBV19
d_gene: TRBD1
j_gene: TRBJ1-5
CDR3nt: TGTGCCAGTAGTATAGGGGGACAGGGGGGTCAGCCCCAGCATTTT
CDR3aa: CASSIGGQGGQPQHF

abundance: NA
v_gene: TRBV2
d_gene: TRBD2
j_gene: TRBJ2-3
CDR3nt: TGTGCCAGCAGTGAACAGCGGGGTGCGGATACGCAGTATTTT
CDR3aa: CASSEQRGADTQYF

abundance: NA
v_gene: TRBV7-9
d_gene: TRBD1
j_gene: TRBJ1-4
CDR3nt: TGTGCCAGCAGCCCCGACAGGGGTAATGAAAAACTGTTTTTT
CDR3aa: CASSPDRGNEKLFF

abundance: NA
v_gene: TRBV29-1
d_gene: TRBD1
j_gene: TRBJ2-3
CDR3nt: TGCAGCTCCCGATCGGGACAGGGGGCAGATACGCAGTATTTT
CDR3aa: CSSRSGQGADTQYF

abundance: once
v_gene: TRBV7-2
d_gene: TRBD1
j_gene: TRBJ1-2
CDR3nt: TGTGCCAGCAGCAGCGCTCAGGGGGGATCAGGTGGCTACACCTTC
CDR3aa: CASSSAQGGSGGYTF

abundance: NA
v_gene: TRBV2
d_gene: TRBD1
j_gene: TRBJ1-5
CDR3nt: TGTGCCAACGCGTGGGACAGTAAGATCAAGGGCAATCAGCCCCAGCATTTT
CDR3aa: CANAWDSKIKGNQPQHF

abundance: NA
v_gene: TRBV11-3
d_gene: TRBD2
j_gene: TRBJ2-1
CDR3nt: TGTGCCAGCAGCTCTAGGACTAGCGGGAGGCCTATAAATGAGCAGTTCTTC
CDR3aa: CASSSRTSGRPINEQFF

abundance: NA
v_gene: TRBV6-4
d_gene: TRBD2
j_gene: TRBJ2-1
CDR3nt: TGTGCCAGCAGTGTTGAGCGGGGTGGGAATGAGCAGTTCTTC
CDR3aa: CASSVERGGNEQFF

abundance: NA
v_gene: TRBV6-5
d_gene: TRBD1
j_gene: TRBJ1-5
CDR3nt: TGTGCCAGCAGTTTGGACAGGTTGGATCAGCCCCAGCATTTT
CDR3aa: CASSLDRLDQPQHF

abundance: NA
v_gene: TRBV3-1/TRBV3-2
d_gene: TRBD1
j_gene: TRBJ2-3
CDR3nt: TGTGCCAGCAGCCAAGAACGACGACAGGGGTTCACAGATACGCAGTATTTT
CDR3aa: CASSQERRQGFTDTQYF

abundance: NA
v_gene: TRBV5-8
d_gene: NA
j_gene: TRBJ2-3
CDR3nt: TGTGCCAGCAGCTTCGGACAGCGCACAGATACGCAGTATTTT
CDR3aa: CASSFGQRTDTQYF

abundance: NA
v_gene: TRBV18
d_gene: NA
j_gene: TRBJ1-5
CDR3nt: TGTGCCAGCTCACCCGGGCAGGGCGGTTTTCAGCCCCAGCATTTT
CDR3aa: CASSPGQGGFQPQHF

abundance: NA
v_gene: TRBV4-1
d_gene: TRBD1
j_gene: TRBJ1-2
CDR3nt: TGCGCCAGCAGCCCCCCTATAACAGGGGAACCGGGCGGCTACACCTTC
CDR3aa: CASSPPITGEPGGYTF

abundance: NA
v_gene: TRBV2
d_gene: NA
j_gene: TRBJ1-4
CDR3nt: TGTGCCAGCAGTGACGGGAAGGGTTCTAATGAAAAACTGTTTTTT
CDR3aa: CASSDGKGSNEKLFF

abundance: NA
v_gene: TRBV6-6
d_gene: NA
j_gene: TRBJ1-5
CDR3nt: TGTGCCAGCAACCAAGGGGGGGTCGGGCAGCAGCCCCAGCATTTT
CDR3aa: CASNQGGVGQQPQHF

abundance: NA
v_gene: TRBV6-1
d_gene: NA
j_gene: TRBJ1-2
CDR3nt: TGTGCCAGCAGTGAACGGGGGGACTATGGCTACACCTTC
CDR3aa: CASSERGDYGYTF

abundance: few
v_gene: TRBV2
d_gene: TRBD2
j_gene: TRBJ2-2
CDR3nt: TGTGCCAGCAGTGAAGTACTAGCGGGACCCGGGGAGCTGTTTTTT
CDR3aa: CASSEVLAGPGELFF

abundance: NA
v_gene: TRBV6-1
d_gene: NA
j_gene: TRBJ1-4
CDR3nt: TGTGCCAGCAGTGAACAGACAGAAACTAATGAAAAACTGTTTTTT
CDR3aa: CASSEQTETNEKLFF

abundance: few
v_gene: TRBV19
d_gene: TRBD1
j_gene: TRBJ1-1
CDR3nt: TGTGCCAGTAGTATATCCGGACAGGGAGCTTCTTTCTTT
CDR3aa: CASSISGQGASFF

abundance: NA
v_gene: TRBV12-2
d_gene: NA
j_gene: TRBJ2-5
CDR3nt: TGTGCAAGTCGCTTAGCGCGTCCGACACTAGCGAGTCGGTTCCGCGAGACCCAGTACTTC
CDR3aa: CASRLARPTLASRFRETQYF

abundance: NA
v_gene: TRBV2
d_gene: NA
j_gene: TRBJ2-1
CDR3nt: TGTGCCAGCATTGGAAGGACTGCGGGGAATGAGCAGTTCTTC
CDR3aa: CASIGRTAGNEQFF

abundance: few
v_gene: TRBV27
d_gene: NA
j_gene: TRBJ2-2
CDR3nt: TGTGCCAGCAGTTTCGGGGTTGGGGAGCTGTTTTTT
CDR3aa: CASSFGVGELFF

abundance: NA
v_gene: TRBV29-1
d_gene: TRBD1
j_gene: TRBJ1-5
CDR3nt: TGCAGCGTTTCCTCAGGGGGACAGCTTGAGCCCCAGCATTTT
CDR3aa: CSVSSGGQLEPQHF

abundance: NA
v_gene: TRBV5-8
d_gene: TRBD2
j_gene: TRBJ2-7
CDR3nt: TGTGCCAGCACCGTGGGAGGGGCCTTCGACCCCTCCTACGAGCAGTACTTC
CDR3aa: CASTVGGAFDPSYEQYF

abundance: NA
v_gene: TRBV15
d_gene: NA
j_gene: TRBJ1-2
CDR3nt: TGTGCCACCAGCTTCCGAACAGGGTCTTCTGGCTACACCTTC
CDR3aa: CATSFRTGSSGYTF

abundance: NA
v_gene: TRBV7-2
d_gene: TRBD1
j_gene: TRBJ1-5
CDR3nt: TGTGCCAGCAGCGGTACAGGGGGCCAGCCCCAGCATTTT
CDR3aa: CASSGTGGQPQHF

abundance: NA
v_gene: TRBV10-1
d_gene: NA
j_gene: TRBJ2-5
CDR3nt: TGCGCCAGCAGTGACCCCAGGGGAGAGACCCAGTACTTC
CDR3aa: CASSDPRGETQYF